Sequencing of this TCR beta chain was carried out in a study of cytomegalovirus exposure and HLA in healthy donors. Whole-study findings and limits: CMV antigen specificity of three CMV-associated chains was confirmed in vitro. The study put under 200 TCR beta chains on its list as cytomegalovirus-associated.

The PCR ran on 60 Vbeta and 13 Jbeta primers. Only in-frame clones appear in the TCRdb table, and some are missing; sequencing was by immunoSEQ multiplex PCR. The sample includes around 180,000 clones, over 80% seen only once; the top ten take approximately 1.3%. In germline, CDR1 is MNHEY, CDR2 SVGAGI. V gave up 6 bases and J gave up 2 bases; unmatched junction bases: 3. There are 14 residues in the CDR3. This clone has more than one count but fewer than ten. Antigen unknown. Sample: PBMCs. The chain uses TRBV6-5 and TRBJ2-7; 11 bases agree with TRBD2. The clonotype was recovered from a boy younger than 10 in good health and CMV-seronegative. The CDR3 DNA reads as TGTGCCAGCAGCAGACTAGCGGGGACCTACGAGCAGTACTTC. Translating it yields CASSRLAGTYEQYF.